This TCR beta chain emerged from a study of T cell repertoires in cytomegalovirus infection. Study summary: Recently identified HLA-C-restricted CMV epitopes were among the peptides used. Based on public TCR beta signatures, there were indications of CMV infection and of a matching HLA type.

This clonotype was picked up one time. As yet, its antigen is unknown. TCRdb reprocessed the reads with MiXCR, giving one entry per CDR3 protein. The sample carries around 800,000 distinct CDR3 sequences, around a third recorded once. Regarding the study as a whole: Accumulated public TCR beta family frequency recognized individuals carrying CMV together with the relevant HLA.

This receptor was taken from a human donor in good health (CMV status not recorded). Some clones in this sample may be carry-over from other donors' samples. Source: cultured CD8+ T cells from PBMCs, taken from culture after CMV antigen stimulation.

The CDR3 DNA reads as TGCGCCAGCAGCCTTAGGGACAGCCTCTCCTACGAGCAGTACGTC. As protein: CASSLRDSLSYEQYV. The chain is built from TRBV4-1 and TRBJ2-7, with 7 bases that match TRBD1. Germline V gene data show CDR1 as MGHRA and CDR2 as YSYEKL. The CDR3 sequence is 15 residues long. Trimming at V came to 4 bases and at J to 0 bases, leaving 6 bases not matched to a gene.